This T cell receptor beta chain was profiled in a study of CD8+ T cells in alopecia areata (dated by TCRdb to the late 2010s). For the wider study: Female C3H/HeJ recipients, roughly 6-10 weeks old, were grafted with skin from C3H/HeJ donors with spontaneous alopecia (roughly 6-13 months old). To study T cell clonal expansion in alopecia areata, the researchers applied high-throughput TCRbeta sequencing to both the C3H/HeJ mouse model and human patients. In humans, TCRbeta sequencing was performed on scalp tissue and on sorted CD4+ and CD8+ peripheral blood T cells from healthy controls and from patients with patchy or totalis/universalis alopecia areata. Scalp clonality was compared across normal scalp (n=4), patchy alopecia areata scalp (n=8), and alopecia totalis/universalis scalp (n=8). RNA was obtained with the PAXgene miRNA kit for fixed scalp, the miRNeasy kit for PBMCs, and the RNeasy kit for mouse skin. TCRbeta CDR3 regions were amplified by immunoSEQ multiplex PCR using 35 Vbeta forward and 13 Jbeta reverse primers. On the study overall, not on this receptor specifically: Compared with normal scalp, lesional scalp had higher clonality and more expanded CD8+ clones, particularly in alopecia totalis/universalis, a pattern that suggests antigenic drive. Unlike mouse skin, which is dominated by gammadelta T cells, normal human skin has resident alphabeta T cells that are also sequenced, and this complicates analysis of the scalp TCR repertoire. TCR sequences shared between patients were less clear than in mice, possibly partly because of HLA diversity in the patient population.

Preparation of the library involved the immunoSEQ multiplex PCR assay. RNA was extracted from all samples and reverse transcribed into cDNA, which served as template for TCR sequencing. First-strand cDNA was synthesized with SuperScript III using a 2:1 mix of oligo-dT and random hexamers. A synthetic immune receptor repertoire was used to gauge amplification bias, and whatever bias remained was removed computationally. Libraries were sequenced on Illumina HiSeq with 60 bp reads covering the CDR3, read from J toward V. In the authors' own workflow: After raw reads were preprocessed to remove errors, the CDR3 was defined following IMGT conventions as running from the conserved cysteine to phenylalanine. Clonality was computed as 1 minus the Shannon entropy, with the entropy normalized by log2 of the number of productive unique TCRs. Scalp TCRbeta sequences were cross-referenced with sorted blood CD4 and CD8 repertoires so that the CD4 or CD8 identity of scalp clones could be inferred. TCRdb obtained this table from immuneACCESS and retained in-frame rearrangements with V and J assigned. These tables miss some clones; where compared with another copy, unresolved V genes account for less than half of the shortfall, and the remainder is unexplained. V and J calls and clone size come straight from that table; D and trimming were deduced from the DNA. Here the sample lists 200,000 to 300,000 clones, none seen once only. Of the sample, roughly 1.2% is held by the ten largest clones.

V is pruned by 4 bases and J by 2 bases, leaving 0 bases of the junction without a gene match. The CDR3 runs 13 residues from the cysteine to the phenylalanine. Shown are 27 bases from within the CDR3, in frame from base 1. The germline V gene yields GKSSPN for CDR1 and SITVG for CDR2. Regarding this clone: The specificity of this receptor is unknown. Mouse gene names and germline sequences are used here. The observed sequence ends 4 residues before the CDR3 terminus, with the missing tail filled in from the germline J gene. The sample holds other DNA sequences that translate to the same CDR3.

Pooled mouse cutaneous lymph node cells were stained for CD4, CD8alpha, NKG2D, NKG2ACE and other markers and were then sorted on a BD Influx. The chain employs TRBV31 and TRBJ2-2, and 8 junctional nucleotides match TRBD1. The TCR comes from a C3H/HeJ mouse with alopecia areata. Regarding MHC type, mice of this strain are H2-k. The sample comprised CD4+ T cells sorted from a lymph node. The CDR3 sequence is CAWTGGNTGQLYF. The part of the CDR3 DNA that was read is TGTGCCTGGACAGGGGGCAACACCGGG.